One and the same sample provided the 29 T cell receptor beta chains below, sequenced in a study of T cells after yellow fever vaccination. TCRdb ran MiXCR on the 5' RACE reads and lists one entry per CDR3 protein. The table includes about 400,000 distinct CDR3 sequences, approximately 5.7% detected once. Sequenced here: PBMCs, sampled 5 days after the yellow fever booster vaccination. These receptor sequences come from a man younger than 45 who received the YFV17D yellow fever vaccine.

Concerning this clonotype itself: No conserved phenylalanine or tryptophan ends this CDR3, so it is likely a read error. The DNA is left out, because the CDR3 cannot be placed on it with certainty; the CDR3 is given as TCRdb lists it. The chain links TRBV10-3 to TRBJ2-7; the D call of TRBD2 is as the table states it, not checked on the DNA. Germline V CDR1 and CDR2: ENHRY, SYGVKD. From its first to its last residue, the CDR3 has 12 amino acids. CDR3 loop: CAISASGTSAEI.

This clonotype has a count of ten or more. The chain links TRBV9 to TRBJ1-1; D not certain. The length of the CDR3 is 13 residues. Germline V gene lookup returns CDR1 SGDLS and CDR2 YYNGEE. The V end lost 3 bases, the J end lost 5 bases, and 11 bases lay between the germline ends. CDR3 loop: CASSEGSRTEAFF. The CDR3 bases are TGTGCCAGCAGCGAGGGCAGTAGGACTGAAGCTTTCTTT.

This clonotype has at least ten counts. The DNA of the CDR3 is TGCAGCATAGTTCCGGGCGGTTCGGACTACGAGCAGTACTTC. Protein sequence: CSIVPGGSDYEQYF. The V gene is TRBV29-1, the J gene TRBJ2-7, with D unclear. The V and J ends lost 8 bases and 3 bases respectively, with 20 bases between them. Per the germline V gene, CDR1 is SQVTM and CDR2 is ANQGSEA. The CDR3 length is 14 residues.

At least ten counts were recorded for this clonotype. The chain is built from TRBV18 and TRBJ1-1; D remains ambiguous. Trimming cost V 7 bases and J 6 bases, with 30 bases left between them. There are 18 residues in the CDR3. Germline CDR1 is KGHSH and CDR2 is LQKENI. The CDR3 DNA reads TGTGCCAGCTTTGGGGTAAACGGAATGACCCCGTGGGGATCTGAAGCTTTCTTT. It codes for CASFGVNGMTPWGSEAFF. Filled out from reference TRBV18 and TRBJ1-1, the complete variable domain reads NAGVMQNPRHLVRRRGQEARLRCSPMKGHSHVYWYRQLPEEGLKFMVYLQKENIIDESGMPKERFSAEFPKEGPSILRIQQVVRGDSAAYFCASFGVNGMTPWGSEAFFGQGTRLTVV.

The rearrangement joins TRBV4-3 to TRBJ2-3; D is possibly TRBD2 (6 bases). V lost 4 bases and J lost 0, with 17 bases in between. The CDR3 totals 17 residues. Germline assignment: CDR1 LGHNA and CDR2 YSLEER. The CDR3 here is CASSPSLGGTSTDTQYF. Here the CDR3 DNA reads TGCGCCAGCAGCCCGTCCTTGGGAGGCACCAGCACAGATACGCAGTATTTT.

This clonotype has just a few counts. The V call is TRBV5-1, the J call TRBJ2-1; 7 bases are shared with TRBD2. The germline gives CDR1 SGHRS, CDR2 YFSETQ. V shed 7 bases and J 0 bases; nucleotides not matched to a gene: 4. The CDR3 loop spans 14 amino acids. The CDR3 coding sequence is TGCGCCAGCGGACGGGAGGCCTCCTACAATGAGCAGTTCTTC. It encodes CASGREASYNEQFF.

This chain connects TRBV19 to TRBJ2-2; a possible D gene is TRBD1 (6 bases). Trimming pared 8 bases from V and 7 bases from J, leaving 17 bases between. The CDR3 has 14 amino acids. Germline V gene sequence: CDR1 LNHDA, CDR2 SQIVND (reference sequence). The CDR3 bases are TGTGCCAGTTCTCGCCTACAGGGCGTCGGGGAGCTGTTTTTT. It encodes CASSRLQGVGELFF.

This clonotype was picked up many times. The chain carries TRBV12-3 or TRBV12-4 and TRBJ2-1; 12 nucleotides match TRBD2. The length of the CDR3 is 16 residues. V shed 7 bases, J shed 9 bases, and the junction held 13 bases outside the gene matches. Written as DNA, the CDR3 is TGTGCCAGCACGTACAGGTTGACTAGCGGGAGTCTTGAGCAGTTCTTC. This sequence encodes CASTYRLTSGSLEQFF.

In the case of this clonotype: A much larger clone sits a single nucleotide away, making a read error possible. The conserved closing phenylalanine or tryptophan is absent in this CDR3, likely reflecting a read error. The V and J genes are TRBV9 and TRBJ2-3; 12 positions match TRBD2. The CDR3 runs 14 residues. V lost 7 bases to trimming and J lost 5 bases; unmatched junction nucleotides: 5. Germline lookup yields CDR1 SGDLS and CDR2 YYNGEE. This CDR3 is CASATSGRIDTQYL. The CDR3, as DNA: TGTGCCAGCGCTACTAGCGGGAGGATAGATACGCAGTATTTA.

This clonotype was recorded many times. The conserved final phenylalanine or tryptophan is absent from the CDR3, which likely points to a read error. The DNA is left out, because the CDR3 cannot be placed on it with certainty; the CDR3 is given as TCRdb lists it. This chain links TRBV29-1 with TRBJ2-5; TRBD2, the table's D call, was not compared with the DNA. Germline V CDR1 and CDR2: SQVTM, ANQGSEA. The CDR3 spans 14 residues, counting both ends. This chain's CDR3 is CSVAARGRETALET.

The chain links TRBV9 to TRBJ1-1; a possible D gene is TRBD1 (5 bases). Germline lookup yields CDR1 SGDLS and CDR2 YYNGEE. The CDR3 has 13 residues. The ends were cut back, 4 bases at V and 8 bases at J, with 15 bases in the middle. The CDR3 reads CASSNLQDGEAFF. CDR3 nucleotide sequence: TGTGCCAGCAGCAATCTACAGGATGGCGAAGCTTTCTTT.

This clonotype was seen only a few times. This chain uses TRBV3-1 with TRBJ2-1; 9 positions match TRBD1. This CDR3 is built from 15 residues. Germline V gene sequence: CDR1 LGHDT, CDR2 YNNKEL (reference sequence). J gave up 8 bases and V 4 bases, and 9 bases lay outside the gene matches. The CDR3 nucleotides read TGTGCCAGCAGCCTCCCGGGACAGGGTGTCGATGAGCAGTTCTTC. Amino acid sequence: CASSLPGQGVDEQFF.

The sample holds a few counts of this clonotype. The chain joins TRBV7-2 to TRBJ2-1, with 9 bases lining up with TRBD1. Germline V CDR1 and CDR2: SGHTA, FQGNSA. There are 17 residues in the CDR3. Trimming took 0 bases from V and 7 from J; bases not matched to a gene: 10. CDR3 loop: CASSLARVTGGRNEQFF. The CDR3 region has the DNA TGTGCCAGCAGCTTAGCCAGAGTGACAGGGGGTAGGAATGAGCAGTTCTTC.

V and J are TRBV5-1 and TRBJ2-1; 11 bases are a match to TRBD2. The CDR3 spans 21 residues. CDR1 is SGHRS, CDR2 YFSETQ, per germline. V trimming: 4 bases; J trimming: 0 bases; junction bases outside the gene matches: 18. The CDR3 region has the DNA TGCGCCAGCAGCCACTGGCCCCCAACAACGGGACTAGCGGCCTCCTACAATGAGCAGTTCTTC. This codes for CASSHWPPTTGLAASYNEQFF. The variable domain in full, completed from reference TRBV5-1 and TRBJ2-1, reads KAGVTQTPRYLIKTRGQQVTLSCSPISGHRSVSWYQQTPGQGLQFLFEYFSETQRNKGNFPGRFSGRQFSNSRSEMNVSTLELGDSALYLCASSHWPPTTGLAASYNEQFFGPGTRLTVL.

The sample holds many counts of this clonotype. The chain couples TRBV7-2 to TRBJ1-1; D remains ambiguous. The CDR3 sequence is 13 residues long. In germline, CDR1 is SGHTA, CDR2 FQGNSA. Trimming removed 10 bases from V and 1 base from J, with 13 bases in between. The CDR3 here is CATTTAGNTEAFF. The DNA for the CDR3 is TGTGCCACCACCACCGCCGGGAACACTGAAGCTTTCTTT.

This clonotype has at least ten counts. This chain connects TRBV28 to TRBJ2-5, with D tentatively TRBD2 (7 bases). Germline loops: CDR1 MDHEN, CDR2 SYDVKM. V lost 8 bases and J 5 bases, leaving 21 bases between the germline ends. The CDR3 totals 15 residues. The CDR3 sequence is CASLPPGGSLETQYF. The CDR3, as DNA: TGTGCCAGCCTCCCGCCGGGGGGCTCTTTGGAGACCCAGTACTTC.

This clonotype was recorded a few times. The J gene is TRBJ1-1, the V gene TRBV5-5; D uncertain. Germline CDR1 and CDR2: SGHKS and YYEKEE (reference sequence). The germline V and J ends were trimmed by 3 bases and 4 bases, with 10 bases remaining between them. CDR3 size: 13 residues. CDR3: CASSYNTFTEAFF. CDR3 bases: TGTGCCAGCAGCTATAACACATTCACTGAAGCTTTCTTT.

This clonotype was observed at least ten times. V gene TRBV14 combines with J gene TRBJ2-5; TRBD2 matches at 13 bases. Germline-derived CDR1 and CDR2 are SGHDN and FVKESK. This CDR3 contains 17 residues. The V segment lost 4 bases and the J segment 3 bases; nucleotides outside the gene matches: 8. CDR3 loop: CASSRQVGLAGEETQYF. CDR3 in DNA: TGTGCCAGCAGCCGACAAGTAGGACTAGCGGGAGAAGAGACCCAGTACTTC.

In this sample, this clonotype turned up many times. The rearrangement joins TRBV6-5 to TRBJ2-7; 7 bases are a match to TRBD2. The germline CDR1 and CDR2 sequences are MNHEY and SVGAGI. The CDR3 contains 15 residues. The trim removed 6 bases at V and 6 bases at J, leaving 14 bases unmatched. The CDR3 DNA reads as TGTGCCAGCAGACCCCCCCTCGCGGGAGACTCCGAGCAGTACTTC. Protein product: CASRPPLAGDSEQYF.

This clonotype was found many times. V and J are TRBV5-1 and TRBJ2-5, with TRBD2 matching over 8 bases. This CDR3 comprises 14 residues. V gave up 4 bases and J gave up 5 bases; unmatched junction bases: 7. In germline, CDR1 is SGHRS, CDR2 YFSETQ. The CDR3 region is CASSMGIAGETQYF. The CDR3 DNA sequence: TGCGCCAGCAGCATGGGCATAGCGGGGGAGACCCAGTACTTC.

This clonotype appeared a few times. The CDR3, as DNA: TGCAGCGGACGCCGATCACCCGGGGAGCTGTTTTTT. Its translation is CSGRRSPGELFF. The chain joins TRBV29-1 to TRBJ2-2; no reliable D call. V was trimmed by 7 bases and J by 6 bases, leaving 12 bases between them. This CDR3 region has 12 residues. CDR1 and CDR2 from the germline V gene are SQVTM and ANQGSEA.

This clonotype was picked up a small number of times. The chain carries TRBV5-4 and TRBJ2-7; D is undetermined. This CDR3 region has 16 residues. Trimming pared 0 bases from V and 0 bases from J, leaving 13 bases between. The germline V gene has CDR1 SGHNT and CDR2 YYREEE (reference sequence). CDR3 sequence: CASSLGSALSSYEQYF. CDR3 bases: TGTGCCAGCAGCTTGGGGTCAGCGTTAAGCTCCTACGAGCAGTACTTC. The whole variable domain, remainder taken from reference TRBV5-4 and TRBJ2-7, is ETGVTQSPTHLIKTRGQQVTLRCSSQSGHNTVSWYQQALGQGPQFIFQYYREEENGRGNFPPRFSGLQFPNYSSELNVNALELDDSALYLCASSLGSALSSYEQYFGPGTRLTVT.

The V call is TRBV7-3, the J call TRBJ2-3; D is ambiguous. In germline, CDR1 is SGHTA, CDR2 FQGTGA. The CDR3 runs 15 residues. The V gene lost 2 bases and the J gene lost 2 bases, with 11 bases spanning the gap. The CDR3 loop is CASSLSGPATDTQYF. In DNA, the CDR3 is TGTGCCAGCAGCTTATCCGGGCCGGCCACAGATACGCAGTATTTT. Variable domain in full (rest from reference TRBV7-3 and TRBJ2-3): GAGVSQTPSNKVTEKGKYVELRCDPISGHTALYWYRQSLGQGPEFLIYFQGTGAADDSGLPNDRFFAVRPEGSVSTLKIQRTERGDSAVYLCASSLSGPATDTQYFGPGTRLTVL.

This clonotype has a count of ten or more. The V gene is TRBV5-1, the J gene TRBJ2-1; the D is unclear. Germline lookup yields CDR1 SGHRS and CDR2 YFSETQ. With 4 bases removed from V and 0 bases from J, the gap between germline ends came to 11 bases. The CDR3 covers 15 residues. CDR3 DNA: TGCGCCAGCAGCACGGACCCAACCTCCTACAATGAGCAGTTCTTC. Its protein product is CASSTDPTSYNEQFF.

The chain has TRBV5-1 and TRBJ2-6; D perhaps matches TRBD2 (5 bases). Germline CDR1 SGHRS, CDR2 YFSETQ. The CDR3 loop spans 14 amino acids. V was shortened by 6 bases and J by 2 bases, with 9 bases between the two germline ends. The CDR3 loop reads CASKAEPGANVLTF. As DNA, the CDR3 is TGCGCCAGCAAAGCGGAACCTGGGGCCAACGTCCTGACTTTC.

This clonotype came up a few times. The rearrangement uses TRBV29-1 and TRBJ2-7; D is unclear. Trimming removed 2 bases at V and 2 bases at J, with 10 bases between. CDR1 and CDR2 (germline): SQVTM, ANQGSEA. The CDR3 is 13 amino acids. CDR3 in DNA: TGCAGCGTTGAAATTCCAGAAACCTACGAGCAGTACTTC. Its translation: CSVEIPETYEQYF.

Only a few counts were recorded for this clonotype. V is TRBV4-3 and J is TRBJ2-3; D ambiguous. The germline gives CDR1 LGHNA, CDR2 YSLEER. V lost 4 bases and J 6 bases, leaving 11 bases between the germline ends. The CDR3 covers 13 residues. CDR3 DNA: TGCGCCAGCAGCCGAGATCCGACGGATACGCAGTATTTT. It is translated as CASSRDPTDTQYF.

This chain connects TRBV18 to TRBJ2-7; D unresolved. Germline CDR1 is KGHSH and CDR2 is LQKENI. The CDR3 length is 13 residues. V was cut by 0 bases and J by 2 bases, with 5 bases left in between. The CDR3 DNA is TGTGCCAGCTCACCACCATCACCCTACGAGCAGTACTTC. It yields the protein CASSPPSPYEQYF.

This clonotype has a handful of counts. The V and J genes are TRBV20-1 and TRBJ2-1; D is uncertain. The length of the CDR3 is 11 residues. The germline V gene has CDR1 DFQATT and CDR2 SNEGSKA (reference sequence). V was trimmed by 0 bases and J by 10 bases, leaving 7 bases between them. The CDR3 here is CSARDNLEQFF. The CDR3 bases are TGCAGTGCTAGAGACAACCTCGAGCAGTTCTTC.